This TCR beta chain appears in the sequencing data of a study of blood T cell repertoires in COVID-19. Study information: In each case, the material was cDNA or gDNA derived from T cells, B-cell-depleted T cells, or PBMCs.

This CDR3 is 16 amino acids long. Germline V CDR1 and CDR2: MDHEN, SYDVKM. The V and J ends lost 4 bases and 6 bases respectively, with 20 bases between them. Original analysis: How many nucleated cells were present was estimated from reference gene primer amplification. The data were produced by immunoSEQ multiplex PCR, yet TCRdb's version contains in-frame clones alone and is incomplete. The V and J calls and clone size come from that table; D and trimming were worked out from the DNA. The sample holds under 250,000 clones, 80% seen once. The J gene is TRBJ2-3, the V gene TRBV28; no reliable D call. The sample consisted of peripheral blood. The sequence derives from a woman aged 70 to 79 with acute or convalescent COVID-19. CDR3 sequence (DNA): TGTGCCAGCAGTTCGGCGGCGGCTACGACTCCGGATACGCAGTATTTT. It is translated as CASSSAAATTPDTQYF.